These 32 T cell receptor beta chains originate from one sample sequenced in a study of regulatory T cells in long-lasting Graves disease. As for time point: newly diagnosed GD, antithyroid drugs for less than 3 months. The TCR library was made from RNA extracted from PBMCs. Through Arm-PCR of CDR3 regions and iRepertoire HTBI primers, TCR beta libraries were built. Each CDR3 protein is one row after TCRdb ran MiXCR on the multiplex PCR reads. The sample includes about half a million distinct CDR3 sequences, around 12% of them seen just once. The same sample was also studied in work on T cells in Graves' hyperthyroidism and ophthalmopathy.

Sample: peripheral blood mononuclear cells (PBMCs), taken at new diagnosis, from a patient treated with antithyroid drugs. The receptors originated from a woman under 40 with Graves disease.

This clonotype was detected many times. The chain employs TRBV20-1 and TRBJ1-2, with 10 bases aligning to TRBD1. Germline trimming cut 5 bases from V and 6 bases from J; bases unmatched to any gene: 12. CDR1 and CDR2 (germline): DFQATT, SNEGSKA (reference sequence). There are 15 residues in the CDR3. CDR3 sequence reads: CSAFSGTGVGDGYTF. The CDR3 nucleotides are TGCAGTGCTTTTTCCGGGACAGGGGTTGGAGATGGCTACACCTTC.

This clonotype has only a few counts. Relative to the germline gene, one junction end is altered; a read error may explain this. CDR3 nucleotides: TGTGCCAACAGTTGGGGGGGGATGGAGACCCAGTACTTC. Translated: CANSWGGMETQYF. This chain links TRBV6-5 with TRBJ2-5, with 7 nucleotides matching TRBD2. Germline V gene sequence: CDR1 MNHEY, CDR2 SVGAGI. The CDR3 contains 13 residues.

This clonotype has only a few counts. This sequence joins TRBV6-2 or TRBV6-3 and TRBJ2-2; D gene uncertain. V lost 2 bases and J 4 bases, leaving 5 bases between the germline ends. Germline CDR1 MNHEY, CDR2 SVGEGT. The CDR3 spans 13 residues. The CDR3 loop reads CASSYKSTGELFF. CDR3 nucleotide sequence: TGTGCCAGCAGTTACAAGTCCACCGGGGAGCTGTTTTTT.

In its sample, this clonotype was seen many times. The chain joins TRBV5-8 to TRBJ1-5; unclear D gene. Germline CDR1 reads SGHTS; CDR2 reads YDEGEE. The CDR3 extends over 13 amino acids. V was shortened by 0 bases and J by 5 bases, with 6 bases between the two germline ends. CDR3 coding DNA: TGTGCCAGCAGCTTGGGGGAGGATCAGCCCCAGCATTTT. This codes for CASSLGEDQPQHF.

This clonotype was counted many times. The chain recombines TRBV11-2 with TRBJ1-2; a possible D gene is TRBD1 (5 bases). CDR1 is SGHAT and CDR2 is FQNNGV in the germline V gene. The CDR3 has 13 amino acids. Between the trimmed V and J ends, which lost 1 base and 8 bases, there was a span of 11 bases. The CDR3 region is CASSLVGVGGYTF. DNA for the CDR3: TGTGCCAGCAGCTTAGTAGGGGTCGGCGGCTACACCTTC.

At least ten counts were recorded for this clonotype. The V call is TRBV20-1, the J call TRBJ1-4, with a possible D match to TRBD1 (5 bases). Germline CDR1 and CDR2: DFQATT and SNEGSKA (reference sequence). The CDR3 runs to 16 residues. V lost 0 bases, J lost 7 bases, and 18 bases lay in between. The DNA for the CDR3 is TGCAGTGCTAGAGATCCCAGCGGGGGTAGAAGTGAAAAACTGTTTTTT. Translated, it gives CSARDPSGGRSEKLFF.

This clonotype was detected many times. This chain connects TRBV28 to TRBJ2-3, with 8 bases aligning to TRBD1. Germline CDR1 and CDR2: MDHEN and SYDVKM. This CDR3 contains 16 residues. J gave up 5 bases and V 8 bases, and 15 bases lay outside the gene matches. The CDR3: CASAGGDQSPRDTQYF. The CDR3 nucleotides read TGTGCCAGCGCAGGGGGCGATCAGTCACCCCGAGATACGCAGTATTTT.

The chain couples TRBV28 to TRBJ2-2; the D gene is possibly TRBD2 (6 bases). Trimming took off 6 bases at V and 0 bases at J, with 14 bases between the two ends. There are 16 residues in the CDR3. Germline CDR1 and CDR2: MDHEN and SYDVKM. In nucleotides, the CDR3 is TGTGCCAGCAGCAGTAGCGGATCTCCGAACACCGGGGAGCTGTTTTTT. As protein: CASSSSGSPNTGELFF.

This clonotype was counted at least ten times. The chain recombines TRBV30 with TRBJ1-1; possible D gene TRBD1, 5 bases. V lost 3 bases to trimming and J lost 2 bases, with 10 bases between them. The germline V gene encodes CDR1 GTSNPN and CDR2 SVGIG (reference sequence). CDR3 length: 13 amino acids. CDR3 in amino acids: CAWRRDLNTEAFF. The CDR3, as DNA: TGTGCCTGGAGGCGGGACCTAAACACTGAAGCTTTCTTT.

There are many counts of this clonotype. The CDR3 coding sequence is TGTGCCAGCAGTGAGGTTATATGGGGTGCGGATCAGCCCCAGCATTTT. It yields the protein CASSEVIWGADQPQHF. This chain connects TRBV6-1 to TRBJ1-5; D uncertain. The CDR3 is 16 residues long. Germline values: CDR1 MNHNS, CDR2 SASEGT. V lost 3 bases to trimming and J lost 5 bases, with 17 bases between them.

This chain joins TRBV12-3 or TRBV12-4 and TRBJ2-7; 8 bases align to TRBD2. The CDR3 sequence is 14 residues long. Losses at the gene ends were 4 bases for V and 3 bases for J; bases not matched to a gene: 5. The CDR3 sequence: CASSYGAGGYEQYF. CDR3 nucleotide sequence: TGTGCCAGCAGTTATGGCGCGGGAGGCTACGAGCAGTACTTC.

This clonotype was counted at least ten times. The chain couples TRBV29-1 to TRBJ2-7, with TRBD1 identical over 12 bases. Germline CDR1 is SQVTM and CDR2 is ANQGSEA. This CDR3 contains 13 residues. The ends lost 4 bases at V and 5 bases at J; junction bases unmatched: 3. CDR3 residues: CSVGGTGGNEQYF. The CDR3 DNA sequence: TGCAGCGTTGGCGGGACAGGGGGCAACGAGCAGTACTTC.

This chain joins TRBV20-1 and TRBJ1-5; TRBD1 agrees at 7 bases. The CDR3 consists of 15 residues. J gave up 16 bases and V 0 bases, and 18 bases lay outside the gene matches. CDR1 DFQATT and CDR2 SNEGSKA come from the germline V gene (reference sequence). The CDR3 DNA is TGCAGTGCTAGAGATTCAGGGGCAGGGGGTGTCCACCATCATTTT. Its translation is CSARDSGAGGVHHHF.

This clonotype appeared a few times. The chain has TRBV5-6 and TRBJ2-3; D is possibly TRBD1 or TRBD2 (5 bases each). This CDR3 region has 13 residues. Per the germline V gene, CDR1 is SGHDT and CDR2 is YYEEEE. Trimming took 6 bases from V and 3 from J, leaving 11 bases between them. CDR3 sequence: CASTYRRTDTQYF. CDR3 nucleotides: TGTGCCAGCACCTACAGGAGGACAGATACGCAGTATTTT.

This clonotype was detected many times. V and J are TRBV7-8 and TRBJ2-1, with D unresolved. Per germline, CDR1 SGHVS and CDR2 FQNEAQ. V lost 6 bases, J lost 0 bases, and 12 bases lay in between. There are 15 residues in the CDR3. The CDR3: CASRRRLSSYNEQFF. As DNA, the CDR3 is TGTGCCAGCAGACGGCGCCTGAGCTCCTACAATGAGCAGTTCTTC.

This clonotype was seen many times. The chain has TRBV3-1 and TRBJ2-7, with D unclear. Germline CDR1 reads LGHDT; CDR2 reads YNNKEL (reference sequence). This CDR3 spans 15 amino acids. V lost 0 bases, J lost 3 bases, and 12 bases lay in between. CDR3 amino acids: CASSQDPLRVYEQYF. For the CDR3, the DNA is TGTGCCAGCAGCCAAGATCCCCTCCGAGTCTACGAGCAGTACTTC.

In its sample, this clonotype was seen many times. V gene TRBV2 combines with J gene TRBJ1-1; no clear D gene. The V gene lost 7 bases and the J gene lost 2 bases, with 14 bases spanning the gap. The germline CDR1 and CDR2 sequences are SNHLY and FYNNEI. This CDR3 contains 14 residues. This CDR3 is CASKLRQLNTEAFF. The CDR3 DNA follows: TGTGCCAGCAAATTGAGGCAGCTAAACACTGAAGCTTTCTTT.

This clonotype has at least ten counts. The chain couples TRBV11-3 to TRBJ2-5; D is ambiguous. The V end was cut by 5 bases, the J end by 0 bases, with 13 bases between. The CDR3 is made up of 15 amino acids. Per germline, CDR1 SGHNT and CDR2 YENEEA. CDR3 loop: CASSPRRTDQETQYF. CDR3 nucleotides: TGTGCCAGCAGCCCCCGCCGGACGGACCAAGAGACCCAGTACTTC.

The chain links TRBV6-5 to TRBJ2-3; TRBD2 matches at 7 bases. V shed 6 bases, J shed 5 bases, and the junction held 14 bases outside the gene matches. Per germline, CDR1 MNHEY and CDR2 SVGAGI. CDR3 length equals 16 residues. CDR3: CASSYDMAGEVDTQYF. The CDR3 coding sequence is TGTGCCAGCAGCTACGATATGGCGGGAGAGGTAGATACGCAGTATTTT.

This clonotype was detected many times. The chain has TRBV29-1 and TRBJ2-1; TRBD2 is a possible D gene (6 bases). The CDR3 runs to 14 residues. The germline V and J ends were trimmed by 4 bases and 4 bases, with 14 bases remaining between them. The V gene's germline CDR1 is SQVTM and CDR2 ANQGSEA. The CDR3 spells CSVGVGEVYNEQFF. The CDR3, as DNA: TGCAGCGTTGGGGTAGGGGAGGTATACAATGAGCAGTTCTTC.

In its sample, this clonotype was seen a few times. J is TRBJ2-7 and V is TRBV5-1, with a possible D match to TRBD2 (7 bases). CDR3 size: 13 residues. The V and J ends lost 3 bases and 6 bases respectively, with 13 bases between them. Per the germline V gene, CDR1 is SGHRS and CDR2 is YFSETQ. This chain's CDR3 is CASSSDRGGEQYF. The CDR3 nucleotides are TGCGCCAGCAGCTCCGATAGGGGGGGCGAGCAGTACTTC.

In its sample, this clonotype was seen many times. The chain is built from TRBV12-3 or TRBV12-4 and TRBJ2-3, with 7 positions matching TRBD1. The CDR3 is 13 amino acids. V trimming: 6 bases; J trimming: 12 bases; junction bases outside the gene matches: 12. CDR3 in amino acids: CASRHYTGTAQYF. CDR3 DNA sequence: TGTGCCAGCAGACACTATACCGGGACAGCTCAGTATTTT.

Ten or more counts support this clonotype. In nucleotides, the CDR3 is TGTGCCACCAGCGGGGACTTTAGCTCCTACGAGCAGTACTTC. It translates to CATSGDFSSYEQYF. The chain is built from TRBV15 and TRBJ2-7; D possibly corresponds to TRBD2 (6 bases). Germline CDR1 LNHNV, CDR2 YYDKDF (reference sequence). This CDR3 spans 14 amino acids. V lost 5 bases and J lost 0, with 11 bases in between.

CDR3 region: CASSPTLTGATNEKLFF. In DNA, the CDR3 is TGCGCCAGCAGCCCGACCCTGACAGGCGCAACTAATGAAAAACTGTTTTTT. The V gene is TRBV4-3, the J gene TRBJ1-4; TRBD1 is a possible D gene (6 bases). The CDR3 consists of 17 residues. Trimming pared 4 bases from V and 0 bases from J, leaving 15 bases between. Germline V gene sequence: CDR1 LGHNA, CDR2 YSLEER.

This clonotype was picked up many times. V usage is TRBV7-2 and J usage is TRBJ1-2; maybe TRBD1 (5 bases). The germline gives CDR1 SGHTA, CDR2 FQGNSA. V dropped 5 bases and J dropped 7 bases, with 11 bases sitting between them. The CDR3 runs 12 residues. The CDR3 is CASSQVQGGYTF. CDR3 nucleotides: TGTGCCAGCAGCCAGGTGCAGGGTGGCTACACCTTC. Using reference TRBV7-2 and TRBJ1-2 for the parts outside the CDR3, the full variable domain is GAGVSQSPSNKVTEKGKDVELRCDPISGHTALYWYRQSLGQGLEFLIYFQGNSAPDKSGLPSDRFSAERTGGSVSTLTIQRTQQEDSAVYLCASSQVQGGYTFGSGTRLTVV.

Concerning this clonotype: A far larger clone is one base from this, pointing to a likely read error. This CDR3 fails to terminate in the conserved phenylalanine or tryptophan, so it likely reflects a read error. J is TRBJ2-6 and V is TRBV7-2, with a possible D match to TRBD1 (6 bases). Trimming cost V 6 bases and J 2 bases, with 14 bases left between them. Germline V gene data show CDR1 as SGHTA and CDR2 as FQGNSA. The CDR3 loop spans 16 amino acids. The CDR3, as DNA: TGTGCCAGCAGACACTATAGGACAGCTGGGGCCAACGTCCTGACTCTC. Translating gives CASRHYRTAGANVLTL.

In its sample, this clonotype was seen many times. J is TRBJ2-3 and V is TRBV28, with 11 bases identical to TRBD1. V was pared by 3 bases and J by 2 bases, with 7 bases of the junction left unmatched. The CDR3 totals 17 residues. Germline-derived CDR1 and CDR2 are MDHEN and SYDVKM. As DNA, the CDR3 is TGTGCCAGCAGTTTCCCCGGGACAGGGGGAACCACAGATACGCAGTATTTT. Its translation is CASSFPGTGGTTDTQYF.

As regards this clonotype: A much larger clone differs from this one at a single base, so this may be a read error. The genes are TRBV28 and TRBJ2-5; D unclear. The CDR3 totals 14 residues. Germline CDR1 is MDHEN and CDR2 is SYDVKM. CDR3 in DNA: TGTGCCAGCAGTTTATCCGCTGCGCAAGAGGCCCAGTACTTC. Its protein product is CASSLSAAQEAQYF.

The CDR3 here is CASSPLTGKLNTEAFF. The CDR3 bases are TGTGCCAGCTCACCCTTGACAGGCAAGTTAAACACTGAAGCTTTCTTT. This chain uses TRBV18 with TRBJ1-1; tentative D call: TRBD1 (6 bases). Trimming shortened V by 3 bases and J by 2 bases, and 16 bases separated the two germline ends. The CDR3 is made up of 16 amino acids. CDR1 KGHSH and CDR2 LQKENI come from the germline V gene.

This chain joins TRBV19 and TRBJ1-2; D not resolved. This CDR3 contains 11 residues. Trimming removed 1 base from V and 9 bases from J, with 6 bases in between. Germline assignment: CDR1 LNHDA and CDR2 SQIVND (reference sequence). In nucleotides, the CDR3 is TGTGCCAGTAGTATAGGGGAAAGCTACACCTTC. Its protein is CASSIGESYTF.

The genes are TRBV6-1 and TRBJ2-4; 9 bases align to TRBD1. This CDR3 region has 18 residues. Germline V gene sequence: CDR1 MNHNS, CDR2 SASEGT. V gave up 6 bases and J gave up 2 bases; unmatched junction bases: 14. CDR3 DNA sequence: TGTGCCAGCAGCCGCGGGAAGGGACAGGGAAACTCCAAAAACATTCAGTACTTC. Translation: CASSRGKGQGNSKNIQYF.

This clonotype was counted ten times or more. The V gene is TRBV12-3 or TRBV12-4, the J gene TRBJ1-1; no definite D call. The V and J ends lost 6 bases and 4 bases respectively, with 18 bases between them. This CDR3 has 15 residues. The CDR3 DNA reads as TGTGCCAGCAGCCCATGGACCGGACGTGCCACTGAAGCTTTCTTT. It is translated as CASSPWTGRATEAFF.